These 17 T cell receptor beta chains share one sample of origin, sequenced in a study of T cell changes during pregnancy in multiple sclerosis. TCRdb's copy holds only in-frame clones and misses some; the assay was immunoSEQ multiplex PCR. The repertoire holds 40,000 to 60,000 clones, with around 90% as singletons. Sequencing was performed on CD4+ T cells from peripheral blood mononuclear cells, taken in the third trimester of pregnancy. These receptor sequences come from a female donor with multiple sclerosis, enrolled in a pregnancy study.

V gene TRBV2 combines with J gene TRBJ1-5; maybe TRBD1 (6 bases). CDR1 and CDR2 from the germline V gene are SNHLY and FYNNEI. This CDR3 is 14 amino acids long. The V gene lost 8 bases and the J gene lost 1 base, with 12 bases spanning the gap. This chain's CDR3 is CASGKTGSNQPQHF. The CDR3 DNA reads TGTGCCAGCGGGAAGACAGGAAGCAATCAGCCCCAGCATTTT.

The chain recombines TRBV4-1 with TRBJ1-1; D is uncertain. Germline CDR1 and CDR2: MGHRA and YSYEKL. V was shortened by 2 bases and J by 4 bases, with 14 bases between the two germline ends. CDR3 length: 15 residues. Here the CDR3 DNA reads TGCGCCAGCAGCCAAAAGGAGGAGGCACGCACTGAAGCTTTCTTT. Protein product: CASSQKEEARTEAFF.

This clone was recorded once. The CDR3 loop is CASSLGTGGSYEQYF. DNA of the CDR3: TGTGCCAGCAGCTTAGGGACCGGGGGCTCCTACGAGCAGTACTTC. This chain joins TRBV7-6 and TRBJ2-7; TRBD2 is a possible D gene (6 bases). The CDR3 sequence is 15 residues long. Germline V gene data show CDR1 as SGHVS and CDR2 as FNYEAQ. Trimming took off 1 base at V and 0 bases at J, with 10 bases between the two ends.

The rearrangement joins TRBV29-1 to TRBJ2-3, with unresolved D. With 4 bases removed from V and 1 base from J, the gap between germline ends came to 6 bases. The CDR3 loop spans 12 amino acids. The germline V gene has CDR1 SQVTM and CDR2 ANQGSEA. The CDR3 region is CSVGSGTDTQYF. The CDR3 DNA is TGCAGCGTTGGAAGCGGCACAGATACGCAGTATTTT.

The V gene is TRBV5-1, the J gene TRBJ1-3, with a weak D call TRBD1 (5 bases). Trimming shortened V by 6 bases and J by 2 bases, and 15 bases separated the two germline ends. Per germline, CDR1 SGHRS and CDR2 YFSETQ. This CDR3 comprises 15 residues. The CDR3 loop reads CASTLVGGTGNTIYF. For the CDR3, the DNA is TGCGCCAGCACCCTGGTGGGGGGAACTGGAAACACCATATATTTT.

CDR3 sequence (DNA): TGTGCCAGTAGTGAGGGGACAGGGACATCCTACACCTTC. Its translation: CASSEGTGTSYTF. The chain couples TRBV19 to TRBJ1-2; 9 bases agree with TRBD1. The CDR3 runs 13 residues. The V gene's germline CDR1 is LNHDA and CDR2 SQIVND (reference sequence). V lost 5 bases and J lost 10; bases outside the gene matches: 8.

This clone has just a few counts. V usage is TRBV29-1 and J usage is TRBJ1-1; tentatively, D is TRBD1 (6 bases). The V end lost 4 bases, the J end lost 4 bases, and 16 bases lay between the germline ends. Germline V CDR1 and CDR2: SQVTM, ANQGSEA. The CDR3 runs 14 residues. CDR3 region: CSVVPQGLGTEAFF. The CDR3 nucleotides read TGCAGCGTTGTCCCACAGGGATTGGGCACTGAAGCTTTCTTT.

CDR3 amino acids: CASTPGTGGFYEQYF. CDR3 sequence (DNA): TGTGCCAGTACCCCGGGGACAGGGGGCTTCTACGAGCAGTACTTC. The chain links TRBV19 to TRBJ2-7; 12 bases are a match to TRBD1. Germline CDR1 and CDR2: LNHDA and SQIVND (reference sequence). CDR3 size: 15 residues. The ends lost 7 bases at V and 3 bases at J; junction bases unmatched: 7.

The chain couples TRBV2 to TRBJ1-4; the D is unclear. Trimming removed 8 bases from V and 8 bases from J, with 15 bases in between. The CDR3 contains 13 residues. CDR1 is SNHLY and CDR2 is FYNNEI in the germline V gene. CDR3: CASFGEGDEKLFF. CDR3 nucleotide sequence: TGTGCCAGCTTCGGGGAGGGAGACGAAAAACTGTTTTTT.

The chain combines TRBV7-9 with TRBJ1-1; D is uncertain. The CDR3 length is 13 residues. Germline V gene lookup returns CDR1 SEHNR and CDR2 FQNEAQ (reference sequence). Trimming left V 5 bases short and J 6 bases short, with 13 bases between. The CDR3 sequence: CASSPRPGAEAFF. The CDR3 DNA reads TGTGCCAGCAGCCCCCGACCCGGGGCTGAAGCTTTCTTT.

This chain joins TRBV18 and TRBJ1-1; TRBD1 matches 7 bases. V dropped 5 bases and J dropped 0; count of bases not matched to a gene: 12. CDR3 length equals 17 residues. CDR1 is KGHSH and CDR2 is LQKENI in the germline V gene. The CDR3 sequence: CASSTKTTGSMNTEAFF. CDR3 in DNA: TGTGCCAGCTCAACAAAAACGACAGGGTCAATGAACACTGAAGCTTTCTTT. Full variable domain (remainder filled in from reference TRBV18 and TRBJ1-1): NAGVMQNPRHLVRRRGQEARLRCSPMKGHSHVYWYRQLPEEGLKFMVYLQKENIIDESGMPKERFSAEFPKEGPSILRIQQVVRGDSAAYFCASSTKTTGSMNTEAFFGQGTRLTVV.

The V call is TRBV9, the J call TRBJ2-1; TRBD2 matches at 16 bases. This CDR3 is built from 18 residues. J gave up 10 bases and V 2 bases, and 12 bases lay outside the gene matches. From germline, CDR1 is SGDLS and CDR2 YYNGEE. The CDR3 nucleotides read TGTGCCAGCAGCGTGGCAGGGGGGACTAGCGGGGGGGCCGGAGAGCAGTTCTTC. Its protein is CASSVAGGTSGGAGEQFF. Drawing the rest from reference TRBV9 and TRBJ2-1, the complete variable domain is DSGVTQTPKHLITATGQRVTLRCSPRSGDLSVYWYQQSLDQGLQFLIQYYNGEERAKGNILERFSAQQFPDLHSELNLSSLELGDSALYFCASSVAGGTSGGAGEQFFGPGTRLTVL.

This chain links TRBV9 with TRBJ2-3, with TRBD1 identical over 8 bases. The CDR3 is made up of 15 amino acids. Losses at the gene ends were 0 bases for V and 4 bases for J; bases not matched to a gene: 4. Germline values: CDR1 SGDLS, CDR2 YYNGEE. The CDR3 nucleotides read TGTGCCAGCAGCGTAGTAGCAGGGGGCGCAGATACGCAGTATTTT. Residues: CASSVVAGGADTQYF.

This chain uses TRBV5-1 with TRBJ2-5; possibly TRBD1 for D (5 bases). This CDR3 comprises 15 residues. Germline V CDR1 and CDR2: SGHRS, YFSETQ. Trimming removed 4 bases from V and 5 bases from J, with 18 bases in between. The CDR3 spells CASSPHPDRRETQYF. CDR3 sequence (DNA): TGCGCCAGCAGCCCTCACCCCGACAGAAGGGAGACCCAGTACTTC.

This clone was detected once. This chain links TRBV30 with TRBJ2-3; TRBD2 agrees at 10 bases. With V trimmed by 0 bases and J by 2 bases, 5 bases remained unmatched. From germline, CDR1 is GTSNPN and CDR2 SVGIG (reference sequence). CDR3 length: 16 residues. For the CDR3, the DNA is TGTGCCTGGAGTGTATTAAGCGGGGGGGCCACAGATACGCAGTATTTT. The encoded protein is CAWSVLSGGATDTQYF.

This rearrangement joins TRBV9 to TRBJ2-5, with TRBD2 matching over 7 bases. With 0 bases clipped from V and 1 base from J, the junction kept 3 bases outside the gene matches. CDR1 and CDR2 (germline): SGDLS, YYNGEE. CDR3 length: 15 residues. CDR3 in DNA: TGTGCCAGCAGCGTAGGTTGGGGGGGCCAAGAGACCCAGTACTTC. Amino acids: CASSVGWGGQETQYF.

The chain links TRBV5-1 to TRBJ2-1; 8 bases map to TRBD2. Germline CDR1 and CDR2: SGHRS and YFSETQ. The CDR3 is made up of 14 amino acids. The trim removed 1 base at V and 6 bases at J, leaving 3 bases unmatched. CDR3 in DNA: TGCGCCAGCAGCTTGAGAGGACTAGCCAATGAGCAGTTCTTC. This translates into CASSLRGLANEQFF. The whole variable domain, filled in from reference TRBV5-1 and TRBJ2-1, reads KAGVTQTPRYLIKTRGQQVTLSCSPISGHRSVSWYQQTPGQGLQFLFEYFSETQRNKGNFPGRFSGRQFSNSRSEMNVSTLELGDSALYLCASSLRGLANEQFFGPGTRLTVL.